What follows are 22 T cell receptor beta chains derived from one specimen sequenced in a study of metastatic and nonmetastatic thyroid tumors. Not a single patient had been given any form of treatment at any point before undergoing thyroid surgery. MiXCR was used by TCRdb to re-call the PCR reads. The profile shows roughly 18,000 clones, around a third of them singletons. The sample taken for sequencing was adjacent normal tissue. Receptors were obtained from a female donor with papillary thyroid cancer or a benign thyroid nodule (not recorded which). Some clones in this sample may be carry-over from other donors' samples.

The V gene is TRBV5-1, the J gene TRBJ2-3, with TRBD2 identical over 11 bases. The CDR3 runs 16 residues. With V trimmed by 4 bases and J by 2 bases, 6 bases remained unmatched. Germline lookup yields CDR1 SGHRS and CDR2 YFSETQ. DNA of the CDR3: TGCGCCAGCAGCGGACTACTAGCGGGAGTCACAGATACGCAGTATTTT. Translating it yields CASSGLLAGVTDTQYF.

V is TRBV20-1 and J is TRBJ2-7; 7 bases agree with TRBD2. CDR3 length: 16 residues. Germline-derived CDR1 and CDR2 are DFQATT and SNEGSKA (reference sequence). The V and J ends lost 1 base and 1 base, in that order; junction bases with no gene match: 10. This chain's CDR3 is CSARVPVGGGSYEQYF. For the CDR3, the DNA is TGCAGTGCTAGAGTCCCCGTCGGGGGAGGGTCCTACGAGCAGTACTTC.

The chain has TRBV11-2 and TRBJ2-7; D not certain. V was pared by 5 bases and J by 0 bases, with 5 bases between. This CDR3 contains 12 residues. Germline CDR1 reads SGHAT; CDR2 reads FQNNGV. CDR3 region: CASSLSSYEQYF. The CDR3 bases are TGTGCCAGCAGCCTCTCCTCCTACGAGCAGTACTTC.

Many counts were recorded for this clone. The V and J genes are TRBV2 and TRBJ2-5, with 11 bases lining up with TRBD1. This CDR3 spans 14 amino acids. The trim removed 6 bases at V and 8 bases at J, leaving 8 bases unmatched. Germline lookup yields CDR1 SNHLY and CDR2 FYNNEI. The CDR3 loop is CASRKGGTGGTQYF. The CDR3 DNA reads as TGTGCCAGCAGGAAAGGCGGGACAGGGGGAACCCAGTACTTC.

Ten or more counts support this clone. The final CDR3 position lacks the conserved phenylalanine or tryptophan, pointing to a likely read error. V and J are TRBV11-2 and TRBJ2-7, with D tentatively TRBD1 or TRBD2 (6 bases each). In germline, CDR1 is SGHAT, CDR2 FQNNGV. Trimming pared 3 bases from V and 3 bases from J, leaving 15 bases between. The CDR3 loop spans 15 amino acids. The CDR3 region is CASSLGQAGIYEQYL. CDR3 DNA: TGTGCCAGCAGCTTGGGACAAGCGGGTATCTACGAGCAGTACCTC.

This clone has more than one count but fewer than ten. The genes are TRBV27 and TRBJ2-1; 7 bases match TRBD2. The junction had 10 bases not matched to a gene; V was cut back by 4 bases and J by 7 bases. The CDR3 loop spans 15 amino acids. CDR1 is MNHEY and CDR2 is SMNVEV in the germline V gene (reference sequence). The CDR3 DNA reads TGTGCCAGCAGTTCTGGACTAGGGCTTGGTAATGAGCAGTTCTTC. It specifies CASSSGLGLGNEQFF.

The chain has TRBV6-1 and TRBJ1-2; 8 bases map to TRBD1. V trimming: 0 bases; J trimming: 5 bases; junction bases outside the gene matches: 5. This CDR3 contains 15 residues. From germline, CDR1 is MNHNS and CDR2 SASEGT. DNA for the CDR3: TGTGCCAGCAGTGAAGCAGGGGGACAGGATTATGGCTACACCTTC. It encodes CASSEAGGQDYGYTF.

The chain combines TRBV2 with TRBJ2-1, with 7 positions matching TRBD2. Germline values: CDR1 SNHLY, CDR2 FYNNEI. CDR3 length: 17 amino acids. V shed 6 bases, J shed 2 bases, and the junction held 13 bases outside the gene matches. The CDR3, as DNA: TGTGCCAGCAGAGACGGGGTGGTGGGAGGGACCTACAATGAGCAGTTCTTC. Translation: CASRDGVVGGTYNEQFF.

This clone occurred many times. CDR3 coding DNA: TGTGCCAGCAGCGGCCGATGGGGCGGGGGGATCCACAATGAGCAGTTCTTC. The encoded protein is CASSGRWGGGIHNEQFF. The rearrangement uses TRBV9 and TRBJ2-1; the match to TRBD2 covers 8 bases. V was pared by 3 bases and J by 5 bases, with 13 bases of the junction left unmatched. The V gene's germline CDR1 is SGDLS and CDR2 YYNGEE. The CDR3 has 17 amino acids.

This clone was counted many times. The CDR3 loop is CASSPRTGDTGELFF. The CDR3 nucleotides are TGTGCCAGCAGCCCCCGGACAGGGGACACCGGGGAGCTGTTTTTT. This chain connects TRBV7-9 to TRBJ2-2, with TRBD1 matching over 9 bases. The junction had 4 bases not matched to a gene; V was cut back by 5 bases and J by 3 bases. This CDR3 region has 15 residues. The germline gives CDR1 SEHNR, CDR2 FQNEAQ (reference sequence).

This clone turned up a few times. V gene TRBV6-4 combines with J gene TRBJ2-3; TRBD1 agrees at 9 bases. This CDR3 contains 15 residues. With 2 bases clipped from V and 2 bases from J, the junction kept 2 bases outside the gene matches. Germline loops: CDR1 MRHNA, CDR2 SNTAGT. The CDR3 spells CASSDGTGSTDTQYF. Here the CDR3 DNA reads TGTGCCAGCAGTGACGGGACAGGGTCCACAGATACGCAGTATTTT.

The genes are TRBV20-1 and TRBJ2-2; D uncertain. The V gene's germline CDR1 is DFQATT and CDR2 SNEGSKA (reference sequence). The CDR3 is made up of 14 amino acids. V shed 6 bases and J shed 6 bases, with 17 bases lying between them. The CDR3 nucleotides are TGCAGTGCCCCTACACCCCTTGGAGCCGGGGAGCTGTTTTTT. Translating it yields CSAPTPLGAGELFF.

This clone has more than one count but fewer than ten. The V call is TRBV6-1, the J call TRBJ2-2, with D maybe TRBD2 (7 bases). The V end lost 2 bases, the J end lost 7 bases, and 14 bases lay between the germline ends. The CDR3 consists of 15 residues. The germline gives CDR1 MNHNS, CDR2 SASEGT. CDR3 DNA: TGTGCCAGCAGTGAAAGGGGGGGGGCCGACGGGGAGCTGTTTTTT. Amino acid sequence: CASSERGGADGELFF.

The table lists this clone with a few counts. V gene TRBV6-2 or TRBV6-3 combines with J gene TRBJ1-2; a possible D gene is TRBD1 (6 bases). Trimming stripped 5 bases from V and 2 bases from J, with 9 bases between. The length of the CDR3 is 13 residues. Germline loops: CDR1 MNHEY, CDR2 SVGEGT. CDR3 sequence: CASSVGGNYGYTF. CDR3 bases: TGTGCCAGCAGTGTAGGGGGAAACTATGGCTACACCTTC.

This clone appeared many times. The chain combines TRBV30 with TRBJ1-2, with D unclear. Trimming stripped 1 base from V and 0 bases from J, with 9 bases between. Germline V gives CDR1 GTSNPN, CDR2 SVGIG (reference sequence). The CDR3 has 14 amino acids. The CDR3 DNA follows: TGTGCCTGGAGTGGAAGCCCTTCTAACTATGGCTACACCTTC. Translation: CAWSGSPSNYGYTF.

This clone is medium-sized. V and J are TRBV6-5 and TRBJ1-1; the match to TRBD1 covers 7 bases. CDR3 length equals 12 residues. Germline V lookup: CDR1 MNHEY, CDR2 SVGAGI. The junction had 5 bases not matched to a gene; V was cut back by 2 bases and J by 11 bases. CDR3 region: CASSYGDREAFF. The CDR3 DNA follows: TGTGCCAGCAGTTACGGCGACAGGGAGGCTTTCTTT.

The V and J genes are TRBV6-2 or TRBV6-3 and TRBJ1-1; D remains ambiguous. V dropped 5 bases and J dropped 11 bases, with 15 bases sitting between them. The CDR3 is 12 residues long. The germline CDR1 and CDR2 sequences are MNHEY and SVGEGT. The CDR3 coding sequence is TGTGCCAGCAGTGCGACGTTCCGAGAGGCTTTCTTT. It specifies CASSATFREAFF.

In its sample, this clone was seen many times. The V gene is TRBV2, the J gene TRBJ1-5; D gene uncertain. Germline V CDR1 and CDR2: SNHLY, FYNNEI. The ends were cut back, 3 bases at V and 7 bases at J, with 7 bases in the middle. The CDR3 is 12 residues long. The CDR3 sequence: CASSDPGQPQHF. The CDR3 DNA reads as TGTGCCAGCAGTGACCCGGGACAGCCCCAGCATTTT. Supplemented by reference TRBV2 and TRBJ1-5, the full variable domain reads EPEVTQTPSHQVTQMGQEVILRCVPISNHLYFYWYRQILGQKVEFLVSFYNNEISEKSEIFDDQFSVERPDGSNFTLKIRSTKLEDSAMYFCASSDPGQPQHFGDGTRLSIL.

The genes are TRBV24-1 and TRBJ2-2; D call uncertain. This CDR3 has 13 amino acids. Trimming took 6 bases from V and 3 from J, leaving 7 bases between them. Looked up from germline, CDR1 is KGHDR and CDR2 is SFDVKD. The CDR3: CATSPPHTGELFF. DNA for the CDR3: TGTGCCACCAGTCCCCCCCACACCGGGGAGCTGTTTTTT.

This clone is medium-sized. This chain connects TRBV12-3 or TRBV12-4 to TRBJ1-2, with D unclear. The CDR3 totals 12 residues. The V and J ends lost 3 bases and 7 bases respectively, with 9 bases between them. The CDR3 region has the DNA TGTGCCAGCAGTTTCCAGTTACGTGGCTACACCTTC. It specifies CASSFQLRGYTF.

In regard to this clone: One end of the junction is discordant with germline, which a read error may explain. This rearrangement joins TRBV20-1 to TRBJ1-2, with a tentative D call TRBD1 (5 bases). Germline CDR1 and CDR2: DFQATT and SNEGSKA (reference sequence). There are 11 residues in the CDR3. For the CDR3, the DNA is TGCAGTGCTAGCCAGGGAAGGGGCTACACTTTC. Protein product: CSASQGRGYTF.

This clone has a handful of counts. The V gene is TRBV6-1, the J gene TRBJ2-3; D remains ambiguous. The V gene's germline CDR1 is MNHNS and CDR2 SASEGT. CDR3 length: 14 amino acids. V dropped 5 bases and J dropped 6 bases, with 15 bases sitting between them. The DNA of the CDR3 is TGTGCCAGCAGTCTGTCAAAGAGATCGGATACGCAGTATTTT. Translating it yields CASSLSKRSDTQYF.